This TCR beta chain stems from a study of T-cell memory formation after mild COVID-19. In this sample, this clonotype turned up a few times. The V gene lost 4 bases and the J gene lost 4 bases, with 10 bases spanning the gap. The CDR3 is made up of 13 amino acids. Germline loops: CDR1 LGHDT, CDR2 YNNKEL (reference sequence). TCRdb reanalysed the 5' RACE reads using MiXCR and keeps one entry per CDR3 protein. The profile shows fewer than 700,000 distinct CDR3 sequences, more than 15% of them singletons. The genes are TRBV3-1 and TRBJ1-2; tentative D call: TRBD1 (5 bases). The sequence came from an adult woman who had mild COVID-19 (a few samples of this study predate the infection). Cell type and time point are not known. What was sequenced was PBMCs or a T cell subset sorted from them (not recorded which). The CDR3 reads CASSPADSYGYTF. CDR3 nucleotide sequence: TGTGCCAGCAGCCCGGCCGACAGCTATGGCTACACCTTC.